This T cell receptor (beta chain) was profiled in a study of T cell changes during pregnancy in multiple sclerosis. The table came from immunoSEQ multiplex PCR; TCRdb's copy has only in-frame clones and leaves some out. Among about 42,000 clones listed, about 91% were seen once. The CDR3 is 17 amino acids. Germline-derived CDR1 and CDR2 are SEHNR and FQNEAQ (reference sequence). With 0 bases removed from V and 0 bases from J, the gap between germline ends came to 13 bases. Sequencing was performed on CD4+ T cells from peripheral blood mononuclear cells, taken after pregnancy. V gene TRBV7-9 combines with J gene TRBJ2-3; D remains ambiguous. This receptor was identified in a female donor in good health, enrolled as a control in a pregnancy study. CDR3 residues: CASSLALLYSSTDTQYF. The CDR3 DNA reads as TGTGCCAGCAGCTTAGCGCTACTATATTCTAGCACAGATACGCAGTATTTT.